This TCR beta chain is from a study of T cells after posttransplantation cyclophosphamide. Control samples came 1 year after myeloablative marrow transplants with methotrexate plus calcineurin inhibitor. Concerning this clone: Its matching antigen is unknown.

Repertoires were generated with immunoSEQ multiplex PCR, while TCRdb's copy carries only in-frame clones and drops some. The sample contains about 21,000 clones, just over 85% of which appear only once. Study-level findings and limits: Recipient CMV seropositivity and CMV reactivation strongly tracked TRB clonality. Donor CD8+ memory clones often dominated recipient blood repertoires at later times.

CDR1 is LNHDA and CDR2 is SQIVND in the germline V gene (reference sequence). This CDR3 has 15 amino acids. Trimming shortened V by 5 bases and J by 0 bases, and 10 bases separated the two germline ends. The gene calls are TRBV19 and TRBJ2-2, with unresolved D. The sample here was PBMCs, taken approximately 360 days after allogeneic stem cell transplant with calcineurin inhibitor and methotrexate. The sequence was obtained from a female patient younger than 45 who received an allogeneic stem cell transplant from an unrelated donor, was CMV-positive, and had acute and chronic GVHD. Some T cells may be supplied by the graft donor. In DNA form, the CDR3 reads TGTGCCAGTAGTGTCGGTCTACCGAACACCGGGGAGCTGTTTTTT. It codes for CASSVGLPNTGELFF.